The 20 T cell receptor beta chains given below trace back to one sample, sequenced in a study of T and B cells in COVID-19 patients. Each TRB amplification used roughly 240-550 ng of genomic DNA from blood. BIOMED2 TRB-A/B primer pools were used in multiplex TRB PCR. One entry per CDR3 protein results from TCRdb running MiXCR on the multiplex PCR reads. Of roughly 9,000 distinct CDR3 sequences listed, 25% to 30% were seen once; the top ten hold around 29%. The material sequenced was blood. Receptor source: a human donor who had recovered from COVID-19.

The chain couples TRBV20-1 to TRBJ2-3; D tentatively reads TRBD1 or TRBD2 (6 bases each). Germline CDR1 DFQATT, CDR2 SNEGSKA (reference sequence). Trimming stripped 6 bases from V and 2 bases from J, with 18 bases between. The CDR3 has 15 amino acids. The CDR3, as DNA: TGCAGTGCCAACATAGGGGGGATGAACACAGATACGCAGTATTTT. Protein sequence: CSANIGGMNTDTQYF.

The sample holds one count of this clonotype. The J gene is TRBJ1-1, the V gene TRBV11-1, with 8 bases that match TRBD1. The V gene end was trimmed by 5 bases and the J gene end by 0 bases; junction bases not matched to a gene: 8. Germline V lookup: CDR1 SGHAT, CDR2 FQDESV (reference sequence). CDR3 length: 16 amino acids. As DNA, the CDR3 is TGTGCCAGCAGCCAAGGGACAGGAGCTATGAACACTGAAGCTTTCTTT. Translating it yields CASSQGTGAMNTEAFF.

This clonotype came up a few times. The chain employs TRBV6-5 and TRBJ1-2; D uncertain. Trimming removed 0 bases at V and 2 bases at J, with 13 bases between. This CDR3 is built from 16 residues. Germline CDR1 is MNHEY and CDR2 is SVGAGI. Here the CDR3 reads CASSYSMRERNYGYTF. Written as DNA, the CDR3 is TGTGCCAGCAGTTACTCGATGAGGGAGAGGAACTATGGCTACACCTTC.

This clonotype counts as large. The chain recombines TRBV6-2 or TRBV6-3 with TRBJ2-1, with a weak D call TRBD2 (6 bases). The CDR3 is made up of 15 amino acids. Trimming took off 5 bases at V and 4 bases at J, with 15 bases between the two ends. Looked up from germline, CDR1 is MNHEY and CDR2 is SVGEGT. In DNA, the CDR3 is TGTGCCAGCAGTATTGAGGACTACCGTTACAATGAGCAGTTCTTC. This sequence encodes CASSIEDYRYNEQFF.

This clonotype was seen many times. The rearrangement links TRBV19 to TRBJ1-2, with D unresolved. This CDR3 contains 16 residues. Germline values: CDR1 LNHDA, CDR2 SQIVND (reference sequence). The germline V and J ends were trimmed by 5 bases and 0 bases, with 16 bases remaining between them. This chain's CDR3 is CASSHAVSSPNYGYTF. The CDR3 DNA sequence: TGTGCCAGTAGTCATGCAGTTTCCAGTCCTAACTATGGCTACACCTTC.

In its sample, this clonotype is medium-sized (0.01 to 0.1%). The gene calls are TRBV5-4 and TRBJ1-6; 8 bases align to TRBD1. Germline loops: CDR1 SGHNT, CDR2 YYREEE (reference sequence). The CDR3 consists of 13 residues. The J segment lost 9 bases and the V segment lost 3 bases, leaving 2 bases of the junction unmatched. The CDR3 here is CASSWQGASPLHF. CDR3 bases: TGTGCCAGCAGCTGGCAGGGGGCTTCACCCCTCCACTTT.

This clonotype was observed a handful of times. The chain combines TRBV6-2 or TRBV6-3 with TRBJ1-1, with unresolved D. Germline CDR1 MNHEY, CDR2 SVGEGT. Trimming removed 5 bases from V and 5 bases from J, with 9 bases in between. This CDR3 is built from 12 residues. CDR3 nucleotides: TGTGCCAGCAGTACAACTCGGACTGAAGCTTTCTTT. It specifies CASSTTRTEAFF.

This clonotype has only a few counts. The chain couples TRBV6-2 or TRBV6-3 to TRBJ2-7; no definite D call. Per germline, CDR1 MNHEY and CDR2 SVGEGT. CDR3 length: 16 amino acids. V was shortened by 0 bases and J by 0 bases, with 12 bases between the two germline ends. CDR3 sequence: CASSYSAESFSYEQYF. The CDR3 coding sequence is TGTGCCAGCAGTTACTCGGCAGAGTCCTTCTCCTACGAGCAGTACTTC.

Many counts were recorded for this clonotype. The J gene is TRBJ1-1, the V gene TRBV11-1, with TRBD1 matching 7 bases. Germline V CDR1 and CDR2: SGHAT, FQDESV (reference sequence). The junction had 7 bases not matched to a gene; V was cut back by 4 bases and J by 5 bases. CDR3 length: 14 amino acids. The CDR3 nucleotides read TGTGCCAGCAGCTCGACAGGGTGGGGGACTGAAGCTTTCTTT. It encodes CASSSTGWGTEAFF.

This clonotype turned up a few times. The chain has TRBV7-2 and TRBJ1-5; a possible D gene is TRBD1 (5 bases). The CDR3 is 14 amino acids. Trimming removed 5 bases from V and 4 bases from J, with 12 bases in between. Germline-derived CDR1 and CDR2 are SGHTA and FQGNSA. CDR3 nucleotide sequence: TGTGCCAGCAGCCCAGGGCCGGGAAATCAGCCCCAGCATTTT. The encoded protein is CASSPGPGNQPQHF. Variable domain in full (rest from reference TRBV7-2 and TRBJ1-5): GAGVSQSPSNKVTEKGKDVELRCDPISGHTALYWYRQSLGQGLEFLIYFQGNSAPDKSGLPSDRFSAERTGGSVSTLTIQRTQQEDSAVYLCASSPGPGNQPQHFGDGTRLSIL.

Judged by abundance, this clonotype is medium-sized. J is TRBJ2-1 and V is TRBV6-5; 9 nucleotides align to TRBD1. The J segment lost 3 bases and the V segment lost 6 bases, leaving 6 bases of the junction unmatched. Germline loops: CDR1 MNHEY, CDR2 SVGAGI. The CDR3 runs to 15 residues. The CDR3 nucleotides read TGTGCCAGCAGAACCGGGACAGGGATCTACAATGAGCAGTTCTTC. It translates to CASRTGTGIYNEQFF.

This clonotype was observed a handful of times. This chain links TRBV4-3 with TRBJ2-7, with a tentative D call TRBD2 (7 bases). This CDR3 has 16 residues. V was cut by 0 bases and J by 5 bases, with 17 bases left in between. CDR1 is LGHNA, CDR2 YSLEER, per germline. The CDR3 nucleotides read TGCGCCAGCAGCCAAGAATGGAGGGGGGGGTTCGACGAGCAGTACTTC. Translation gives CASSQEWRGGFDEQYF.

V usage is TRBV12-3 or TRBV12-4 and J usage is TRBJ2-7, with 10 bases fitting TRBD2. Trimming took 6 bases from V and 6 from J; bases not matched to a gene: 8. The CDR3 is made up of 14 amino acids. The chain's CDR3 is CASRPSGRATEQYF. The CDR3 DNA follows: TGTGCCAGCAGACCCAGCGGGAGGGCCACCGAGCAGTACTTC.

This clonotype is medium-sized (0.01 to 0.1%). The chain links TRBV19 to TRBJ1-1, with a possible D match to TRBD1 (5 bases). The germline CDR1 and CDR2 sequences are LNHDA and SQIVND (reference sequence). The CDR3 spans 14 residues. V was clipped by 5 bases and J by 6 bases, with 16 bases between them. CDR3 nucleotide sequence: TGTGCCAGTAGTGACGGGGGACTCGGGGCTGAAGCTTTCTTT. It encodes CASSDGGLGAEAFF.

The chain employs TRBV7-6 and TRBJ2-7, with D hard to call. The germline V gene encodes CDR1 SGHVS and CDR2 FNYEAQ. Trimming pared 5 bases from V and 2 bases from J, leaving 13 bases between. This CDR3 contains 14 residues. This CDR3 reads CASSASTVTYEQYF. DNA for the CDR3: TGTGCCAGCAGCGCTTCGACGGTAACCTACGAGCAGTACTTC. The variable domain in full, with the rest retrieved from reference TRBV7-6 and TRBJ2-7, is GAGVSQSPRYKVTKRGQDVALRCDPISGHVSLYWYRQALGQGPEFLTYFNYEAQQDKSGLPNDRFSAERPEGSISTLTIQRTEQRDSAMYRCASSASTVTYEQYFGPGTRLTVT.

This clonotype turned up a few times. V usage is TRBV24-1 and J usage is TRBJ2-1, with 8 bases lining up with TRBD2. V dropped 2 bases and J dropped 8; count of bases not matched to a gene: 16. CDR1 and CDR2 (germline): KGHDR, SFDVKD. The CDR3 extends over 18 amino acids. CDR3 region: CATSDSTLRGREGYEQFF. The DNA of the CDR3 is TGTGCCACCAGTGATTCGACTTTAAGAGGCCGGGAGGGGTATGAGCAGTTCTTC.

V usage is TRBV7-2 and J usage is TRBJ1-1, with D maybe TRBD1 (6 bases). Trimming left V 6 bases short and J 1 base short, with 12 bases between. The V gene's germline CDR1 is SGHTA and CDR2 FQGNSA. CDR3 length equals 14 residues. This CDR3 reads CASSFTGRNTEAFF. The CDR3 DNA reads TGTGCCAGCAGTTTTACAGGGAGGAACACTGAAGCTTTCTTT.

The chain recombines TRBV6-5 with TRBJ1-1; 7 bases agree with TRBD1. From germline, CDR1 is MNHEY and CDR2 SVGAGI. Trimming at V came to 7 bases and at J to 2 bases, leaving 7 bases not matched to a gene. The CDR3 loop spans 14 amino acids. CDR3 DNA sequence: TGTGCCAGCAAATTACAGGGGCTTAACACTGAAGCTTTCTTT. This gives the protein CASKLQGLNTEAFF.

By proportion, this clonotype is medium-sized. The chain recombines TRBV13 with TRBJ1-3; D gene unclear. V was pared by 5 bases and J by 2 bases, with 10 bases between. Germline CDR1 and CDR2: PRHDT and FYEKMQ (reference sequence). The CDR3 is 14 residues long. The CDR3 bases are TGTGCCAGCAGCCCTTGGGAAACTGGAAACACCATATATTTT. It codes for CASSPWETGNTIYF.

CDR3 loop: CASSWTGLETEAFF. The CDR3 DNA sequence: TGTGCCAGCAGCTGGACAGGGCTGGAAACTGAAGCTTTCTTT. This sequence joins TRBV5-4 and TRBJ1-1; 8 bases agree with TRBD1. Losses at the gene ends were 3 bases for V and 5 bases for J; bases not matched to a gene: 6. Germline loops: CDR1 SGHNT, CDR2 YYREEE (reference sequence). CDR3 length: 14 residues.